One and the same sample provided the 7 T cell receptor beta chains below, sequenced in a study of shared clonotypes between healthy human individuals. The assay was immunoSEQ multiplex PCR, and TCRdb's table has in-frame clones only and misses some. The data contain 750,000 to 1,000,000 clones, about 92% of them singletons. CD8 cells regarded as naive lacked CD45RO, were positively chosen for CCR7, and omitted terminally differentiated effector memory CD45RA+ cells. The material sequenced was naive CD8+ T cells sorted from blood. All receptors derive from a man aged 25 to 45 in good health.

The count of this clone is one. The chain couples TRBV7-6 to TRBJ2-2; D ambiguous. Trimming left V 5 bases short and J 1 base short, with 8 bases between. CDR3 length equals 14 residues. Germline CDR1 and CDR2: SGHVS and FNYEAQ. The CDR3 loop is CASSPRVNTGELFF. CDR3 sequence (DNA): TGTGCCAGCAGCCCTAGAGTGAACACCGGGGAGCTGTTTTTT.

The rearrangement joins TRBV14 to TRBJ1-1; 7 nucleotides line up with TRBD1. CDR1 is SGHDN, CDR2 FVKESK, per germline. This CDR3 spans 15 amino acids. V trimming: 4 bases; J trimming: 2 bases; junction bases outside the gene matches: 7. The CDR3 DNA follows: TGTGCCAGCAGCCCCTGGGACAGCTCTAACACTGAAGCTTTCTTT. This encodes CASSPWDSSNTEAFF.

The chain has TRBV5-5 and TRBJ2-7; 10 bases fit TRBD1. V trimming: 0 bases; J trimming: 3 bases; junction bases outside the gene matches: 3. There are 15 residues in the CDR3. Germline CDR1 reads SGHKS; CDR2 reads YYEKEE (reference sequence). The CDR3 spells CASSLDGTGVYEQYF. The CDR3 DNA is TGTGCCAGCAGCTTGGATGGGACAGGGGTCTACGAGCAGTACTTC.

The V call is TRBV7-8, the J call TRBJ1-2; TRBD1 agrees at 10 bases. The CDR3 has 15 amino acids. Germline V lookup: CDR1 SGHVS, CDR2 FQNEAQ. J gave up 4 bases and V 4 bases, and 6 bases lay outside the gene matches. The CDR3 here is CASSSTTGGGYGYTF. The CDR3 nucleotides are TGTGCCAGCAGCTCGACGACAGGGGGCGGCTATGGCTACACCTTC.

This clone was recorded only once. CDR3 nucleotide sequence: TGTGCCACCAGCAGAGTGTCGGGACGCGAGACCCAGTACTTC. Protein product: CATSRVSGRETQYF. This chain links TRBV15 with TRBJ2-5; D possibly matches TRBD1 or TRBD2 (5 bases each). This CDR3 has 14 residues. Between the trimmed V and J ends, which lost 1 base and 5 bases, there was a span of 11 bases. CDR1 LNHNV and CDR2 YYDKDF come from the germline V gene (reference sequence).

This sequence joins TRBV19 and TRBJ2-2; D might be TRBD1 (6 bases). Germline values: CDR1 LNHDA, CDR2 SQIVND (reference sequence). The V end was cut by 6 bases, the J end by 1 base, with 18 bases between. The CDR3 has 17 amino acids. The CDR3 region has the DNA TGTGCCAGTAGCCCCCTAAAGAGGGGGAGGAACACCGGGGAGCTGTTTTTT. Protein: CASSPLKRGRNTGELFF.

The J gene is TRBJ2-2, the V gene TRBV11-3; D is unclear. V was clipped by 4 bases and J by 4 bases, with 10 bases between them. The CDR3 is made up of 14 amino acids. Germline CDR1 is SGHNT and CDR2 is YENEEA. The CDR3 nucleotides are TGTGCCAGCAGCTCCCCGACAAGCACCGGGGAGCTGTTTTTT. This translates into CASSSPTSTGELFF.